The 20 T cell receptor beta chains presented below share a single source sample, sequenced in a study of Tregs in tolerant kidney transplant recipients. Data came from immunoSEQ multiplex PCR; TCRdb stores just in-frame clones and leaves some out. Seen here are roughly 18,000 clones, around four fifths observed once, and the top ten hold 2% to 3%. The sequenced material came from Tregs from blood. The receptors stem from a human donor in good health.

The gene calls are TRBV6-1 and TRBJ2-5; 13 bases are shared with TRBD2. V trimming: 2 bases; J trimming: 4 bases; junction bases outside the gene matches: 4. CDR3 length: 16 amino acids. The germline CDR1 and CDR2 sequences are MNHNS and SASEGT. The CDR3 DNA follows: TGTGCCAGCAGTGAAAAACTAGCGGGGGGGGGAGAGACCCAGTACTTC. Its translation is CASSEKLAGGGETQYF.

This sequence joins TRBV7-9 and TRBJ1-4; 7 nucleotides match TRBD1. The J segment lost 7 bases and the V segment lost 2 bases, leaving 10 bases of the junction unmatched. CDR3 length equals 16 residues. Germline V gene lookup returns CDR1 SEHNR and CDR2 FQNEAQ (reference sequence). The CDR3 reads CASSLISFRDSEKLFF. The CDR3 coding sequence is TGTGCCAGCAGCTTAATATCCTTCAGGGACAGTGAAAAACTGTTTTTT.

V gene TRBV7-2 combines with J gene TRBJ1-2; D is uncertain. Germline V gene lookup returns CDR1 SGHTA and CDR2 FQGNSA. The V gene lost 4 bases and the J gene lost 2 bases, with 8 bases spanning the gap. The length of the CDR3 is 13 residues. CDR3 region: CASSSRNNYGYTF. The CDR3, as DNA: TGTGCCAGCAGCTCTCGCAACAACTATGGCTACACCTTC.

The J gene is TRBJ2-1, the V gene TRBV11-3, with TRBD2 matching over 7 bases. Germline CDR1 reads SGHNT; CDR2 reads YENEEA. The CDR3 totals 14 residues. Trimming removed 2 bases from V and 5 bases from J; junction bases left unmatched: 3. The CDR3 nucleotides read TGTGCCAGCAGCTTACTAGCGGTTCACAATGAGCAGTTCTTC. Its translation: CASSLLAVHNEQFF.

J is TRBJ2-5 and V is TRBV7-6; D remains unclear. The V end was cut by 2 bases, the J end by 2 bases, with 0 bases between. This CDR3 has 11 residues. Germline V CDR1 and CDR2: SGHVS, FNYEAQ. Written as DNA, the CDR3 is TGTGCCAGCAGCTTACAAGAGACCCAGTACTTC. This codes for CASSLQETQYF.

The gene calls are TRBV7-3 and TRBJ2-7, with D possibly being TRBD1 (5 bases). The CDR3 spans 14 residues. Germline assignment: CDR1 SGHTA and CDR2 FQGTGA. V lost 0 bases, J lost 2 bases, and 8 bases lay in between. The chain's CDR3 is CASSLTPGTYEQYF. The CDR3 DNA follows: TGTGCCAGCAGCTTAACCCCAGGGACCTACGAGCAGTACTTC.

The chain joins TRBV5-1 to TRBJ2-3; D is uncertain. The germline V gene encodes CDR1 SGHRS and CDR2 YFSETQ. Trimming removed 6 bases from V and 5 bases from J, with 7 bases in between. The CDR3 spans 11 residues. The CDR3 here is CASKVEDTQYF. In DNA form, the CDR3 reads TGCGCCAGCAAGGTGGAAGATACGCAGTATTTT. The entire variable domain, with the rest obtained from reference TRBV5-1 and TRBJ2-3, is as follows: KAGVTQTPRYLIKTRGQQVTLSCSPISGHRSVSWYQQTPGQGLQFLFEYFSETQRNKGNFPGRFSGRQFSNSRSEMNVSTLELGDSALYLCASKVEDTQYFGPGTRLTVL.

As concerns this clone: An end of the junction does not agree with germline; a read error may underlie this. The chain employs TRBV29-1 and TRBJ2-6; D is possibly TRBD1 (6 bases). Per germline, CDR1 SQVTM and CDR2 ANQGSEA. This CDR3 is built from 12 residues. The CDR3 sequence is CSADVGANVLAF. CDR3 bases: TGCAGCGCCGACGTGGGGGCCAACGTCCTGGCTTTC.

J is TRBJ1-4 and V is TRBV5-6; D remains ambiguous. V lost 0 bases and J 5 bases, leaving 8 bases between the germline ends. The CDR3 has 14 amino acids. Germline V gene data show CDR1 as SGHDT and CDR2 as YYEEEE. CDR3 region: CASSLGALNEKLFF. In nucleotides, the CDR3 is TGTGCCAGCAGCTTGGGCGCCCTGAATGAAAAACTGTTTTTT.

This chain uses TRBV6-5 with TRBJ1-4, with no clear D. V was cut by 3 bases and J by 5 bases, with 10 bases left in between. Germline V gives CDR1 MNHEY, CDR2 SVGAGI. The length of the CDR3 is 14 residues. CDR3 loop: CASSYSWGNEKLFF. CDR3 nucleotides: TGTGCCAGCAGTTATTCGTGGGGAAATGAAAAACTGTTTTTT.

The chain is built from TRBV28 and TRBJ2-1, with 10 nucleotides matching TRBD1. CDR3 length equals 17 residues. Germline CDR1 reads MDHEN; CDR2 reads SYDVKM. After removal of 6 bases from V and 5 bases from J, the junction contained 13 bases not matched to a gene. CDR3 bases: TGTGCCAGCAGACCCAATCCGGGACAGGGGTACCACAATGAGCAGTTCTTC. Translating gives CASRPNPGQGYHNEQFF.

This clone has just a few counts. This rearrangement joins TRBV11-3 to TRBJ2-7; no clear D. V was pared by 0 bases and J by 0 bases, with 6 bases between. Germline assignment: CDR1 SGHNT and CDR2 YENEEA. The CDR3 runs 14 residues. The CDR3 loop reads CASSLDSSSYEQYF. In DNA, the CDR3 is TGTGCCAGCAGCTTAGATTCGTCCTCCTACGAGCAGTACTTC.

The chain has TRBV12-5 and TRBJ2-5; D remains ambiguous. CDR3 length equals 15 residues. CDR1 is LGHNT, CDR2 FRNRAP, per germline. Trimming took 2 bases from V and 1 from J, leaving 11 bases between them. CDR3: CASGLNRVGQETQYF. CDR3 nucleotides: TGTGCTAGTGGTTTGAATAGGGTGGGCCAAGAGACCCAGTACTTC.

As for this clone: At one of its ends the junction is not consistent with the germline gene, which may arise from a read error. This chain joins TRBV5-1 and TRBJ2-5, with TRBD2 matching 13 bases. The CDR3 loop spans 16 amino acids. Looked up from germline, CDR1 is SGHRS and CDR2 is YFSETQ. The CDR3 DNA reads as TGCGCCAGCAGTTTGGGGACTAGCGGGACACAAGAGACCCAGTACTTC. Residues: CASSLGTSGTQETQYF.

V usage is TRBV19 and J usage is TRBJ2-3; TRBD1 agrees at 8 bases. V lost 6 bases, J lost 2 bases, and 10 bases stayed unmatched. From germline, CDR1 is LNHDA and CDR2 SQIVND (reference sequence). The CDR3 totals 16 residues. The CDR3 bases are TGTGCCAGTAGACCTAGGGGACAGGTCAACACAGATACGCAGTATTTT. The encoded protein is CASRPRGQVNTDTQYF.

The chain recombines TRBV20-1 with TRBJ2-5, with no clear D. CDR1 DFQATT and CDR2 SNEGSKA come from the germline V gene (reference sequence). Trimming shortened V by 4 bases and J by 3 bases, and 6 bases separated the two germline ends. This CDR3 contains 11 residues. The CDR3 here is CSANWEETQYF. The CDR3 bases are TGCAGTGCTAATTGGGAAGAGACCCAGTACTTC.

This chain joins TRBV11-2 and TRBJ2-5, with TRBD2 identical over 7 bases. The CDR3 length is 14 residues. The V segment lost 2 bases and the J segment 5 bases; nucleotides outside the gene matches: 5. Germline CDR1 reads SGHAT; CDR2 reads FQNNGV. This CDR3 reads CASSLNIGGETQYF. The DNA of the CDR3 is TGTGCCAGCAGCTTAAATATCGGGGGGGAGACCCAGTACTTC.

The J gene is TRBJ1-1, the V gene TRBV29-1, with no clear D. Trimming shortened V by 6 bases and J by 3 bases, and 11 bases separated the two germline ends. This CDR3 is 12 amino acids long. CDR1 is SQVTM and CDR2 is ANQGSEA in the germline V gene. CDR3 sequence (DNA): TGCAGCGTCGTGCGAGTGGACACTGAAGCTTTCTTT. Translation: CSVVRVDTEAFF. The complete variable domain, with remaining parts taken from reference TRBV29-1 and TRBJ1-1, reads SAVISQKPSRDICQRGTSLTIQCQVDSQVTMMFWYRQQPGQSLTLIATANQGSEATYESGFVIDKFPISRPNLTFSTLTVSNMSPEDSSIYLCSVVRVDTEAFFGQGTRLTVV.

The gene calls are TRBV5-6 and TRBJ2-5; D remains ambiguous. Germline V gene data show CDR1 as SGHDT and CDR2 as YYEEEE. The V end lost 1 base, the J end lost 6 bases, and 10 bases lay between the germline ends. The CDR3 totals 13 residues. As DNA, the CDR3 is TGTGCCAGCAGCTTGCAAGGTGGGAAGACCCAGTACTTC. This translates into CASSLQGGKTQYF.

The chain recombines TRBV4-1 with TRBJ2-1; the match to TRBD1 covers 8 bases. Germline assignment: CDR1 MGHRA and CDR2 YSYEKL. This CDR3 region has 16 residues. V shed 2 bases, J shed 7 bases, and the junction held 10 bases outside the gene matches. CDR3 sequence: CASSQLTGDRWNEQFF. In nucleotides, the CDR3 is TGCGCCAGCAGCCAACTGACAGGGGATCGGTGGAATGAGCAGTTCTTC.